These T cell receptor beta chains were read from a single sample in a study of CD8+ T cells in alopecia areata. Using immunoSEQ multiplex PCR, the repertoire was profiled, and TCRdb retains in-frame clones only, with some absent. The repertoire includes more than 200,000 clones, over 60% of them detected once, and around 3.9% sits in the top ten. This material consisted of CD4+ T cells sorted from blood, taken at week 4, from a patient treated with tofacitinib. These receptors were taken from a human donor with alopecia areata. CDR3s include the opening cysteine and the closing phenylalanine or tryptophan. A D gene is named only where the DNA matches it firmly. For some rows the clone size is stated as once, few or many, or as a class when expanded; others skip it.

abundance	v_gene	j_gene	d_gene	len	CDR3aa	CDR3nt
.	TRBV7-9	TRBJ1-6	.	14	CASSLRLGESPLHF	TGTGCCAGCAGCTTACGGCTAGGGGAATCACCCCTCCACTTT
.	TRBV5-6	TRBJ2-3	.	15	CASNLPNMGTDTQYF	TGTGCCAGCAACCTACCCAATATGGGCACAGATACGCAGTATTTT
.	TRBV30	TRBJ2-5	.	13	CAWSLTGGETQYF	TGTGCCTGGAGTTTGACAGGCGGAGAGACCCAGTACTTC
.	TRBV2	TRBJ2-3	TRBD2	14	CASQPGRSTDTQYF	TGTGCCAGCCAACCCGGGAGGAGCACAGATACGCAGTATTTT
.	TRBV4-3	TRBJ2-2	TRBD1	17	CASSQEENRGRTGELFF	TGCGCCAGCAGCCAAGAGGAGAACAGGGGGAGAACCGGGGAGCTGTTTTTT
few	TRBV4-1	TRBJ2-4	.	18	CASSQDPLPGVAKNIQYF	TGCGCCAGCAGCCAAGATCCCTTGCCGGGGGTAGCCAAAAACATTCAGTACTTC
.	TRBV7-8	TRBJ1-4	.	14	CASSLQGGGEKLFF	TGTGCCAGCAGCCTACAGGGAGGGGGTGAAAAACTGTTTTTT
.	TRBV6-6	TRBJ2-6	.	15	CASSMGHSGANVLTF	TGTGCCAGCAGTATGGGACACTCTGGGGCCAACGTCCTGACTTTC
.	TRBV21-1	TRBJ1-4	.	15	CASSEGQEPNEKLFF	TGTGCCAGCAGTGAGGGGCAGGAACCTAATGAAAAACTGTTTTTT
few	TRBV10-3	TRBJ2-1	.	11	CASGVYNEQFF	TGTGCCTCAGGGGTCTACAATGAGCAGTTCTTC
.	TRBV30	TRBJ2-7	TRBD2	13	CAWRTGGSYEQYF	TGTGCCTGGAGAACGGGGGGCTCCTACGAGCAGTACTTC
.	TRBV7-9	TRBJ1-2	.	17	CASSPPWTLQVTPGYTF	TGTGCCAGCAGCCCCCCTTGGACTTTACAGGTGACTCCGGGCTACACCTTC
.	TRBV23-1	TRBJ1-2	.	14	CASSPATTNYGYTF	TGCGCCAGCAGCCCCGCCACTACTAACTATGGCTACACCTTC
.	TRBV9	TRBJ2-3	TRBD2	16	CASSPPPSGGANTQYF	TGTGCCAGCAGCCCCCCGCCTAGCGGGGGTGCAAATACGCAGTATTTT
.	TRBV5-1	TRBJ2-1	TRBD2	14	CASSLAGDENEQFF	TGCGCCAGCAGCCTGGCGGGGGATGAGAATGAGCAGTTCTTC
many	TRBV10-3	TRBJ2-1	TRBD1	12	CAINRQGEEQFF	TGTGCCATCAATCGACAGGGAGAAGAGCAGTTCTTC
.	TRBV6-5	TRBJ2-3	TRBD2	15	CASRRTSGITDTQYF	TGTGCCAGCAGGAGGACTAGCGGGATAACAGATACGCAGTATTTT
few	TRBV10-3	TRBJ2-1	TRBD2	11	CAISGSGEQFF	TGTGCCATCAGCGGTAGCGGGGAGCAGTTCTTC
.	TRBV27	TRBJ2-5	TRBD1	16	CASSRLGTGGRETQYF	TGTGCCAGCAGCCGACTGGGGACAGGGGGTCGGGAGACCCAGTACTTC
few	TRBV5-1	TRBJ2-7	.	11	CASSSGQEQYF	TGCGCCAGCAGCTCGGGACAAGAGCAGTACTTC
.	TRBV6-5	TRBJ2-7	.	12	CATRSFSYEQYF	TGTGCCACTAGGAGTTTCTCCTACGAGCAGTACTTC
.	TRBV29-1	TRBJ2-5	.	11	CSVVVEETQYF	TGCAGCGTTGTGGTTGAAGAGACCCAGTACTTC
.	TRBV7-9	TRBJ1-4	TRBD1	14	CASSVRGPNEKLFF	TGTGCCAGCAGCGTCAGGGGGCCAAATGAAAAACTGTTTTTT
.	TRBV27	TRBJ2-2	.	16	CASSSRLTYHSGELFF	TGTGCCAGCAGTTCCCGCCTGACCTACCACTCCGGGGAGCTGTTTTTT
few	TRBV25-1	TRBJ2-5	TRBD2	14	CASSRSGGEPTQYF	TGTGCCAGCAGCCGCAGCGGGGGGGAACCGACCCAGTACTTC
.	TRBV29-1	TRBJ2-7	TRBD1	14	CSVGAETGLYEQYF	TGCAGCGTTGGGGCCGAGACAGGGCTCTACGAGCAGTACTTC
.	TRBV29-1	TRBJ2-5	.	15	CSVVRDPNFQETQYF	TGCAGCGTTGTTCGGGACCCCAATTTCCAAGAGACCCAGTACTTC
.	TRBV27	TRBJ1-1	TRBD1	16	CASSRAAGTVNTEAFF	TGTGCCAGCAGTCGAGCTGCCGGGACAGTGAACACTGAAGCTTTCTTT
many	TRBV11-2	TRBJ2-7	.	14	CASQREGSSYEQYF	TGTGCCAGCCAACGAGAGGGGTCCTCCTACGAGCAGTACTTC
few	TRBV29-1	TRBJ2-7	.	11	CSVGRADEQYF	TGCAGCGTTGGAAGAGCCGACGAGCAGTACTTC
.	TRBV4-3	TRBJ2-6	.	16	CASSQEFQHGANVLTF	TGCGCCAGCAGCCAAGAATTCCAACATGGGGCCAACGTCCTGACTTTC
.	TRBV27	TRBJ2-4	.	16	CASSSHPDTAKNIQYF	TGTGCCAGCAGTTCCCATCCGGACACCGCCAAAAACATTCAGTACTTC
few	TRBV27	TRBJ2-1	.	13	CASSSFFGGQQFF	TGTGCCAGCAGCTCCTTTTTTGGGGGCCAGCAGTTCTTC
.	TRBV29-1	TRBJ1-1	.	12	CSVDDRNTEAFF	TGCAGCGTTGACGACAGAAACACTGAAGCTTTCTTT
.	TRBV20-1	TRBJ2-5	.	11	CSARVTGLQYF	TGCAGTGCTAGAGTCACGGGCCTACAGTACTTC
.	TRBV7-9	TRBJ1-1	.	14	CASSFRTENTEAFF	TGTGCCAGCAGCTTCCGGACAGAGAACACTGAAGCTTTCTTT
.	TRBV10-1	TRBJ2-5	.	13	CASSERYQETQYF	TGCGCCAGCAGTGAGAGATACCAAGAGACCCAGTACTTC
.	TRBV29-1	TRBJ2-3	TRBD2	18	CSVNRLAGALTHTDTQYF	TGCAGCGTCAACCGACTAGCGGGGGCCCTCACCCACACAGATACGCAGTATTTT
.	TRBV7-9	TRBJ1-4	.	14	CASSPGQLNEKLFF	TGTGCCAGCAGCCCTGGACAGTTAAATGAAAAACTGTTTTTT
once	TRBV6-6	TRBJ1-2	.	14	CASSYGASNYGYTF	TGTGCCAGCAGTTACGGAGCTTCTAACTATGGCTACACCTTC
.	TRBV18	TRBJ2-6	.	14	CASSPGDGANVLTF	TGTGCCAGCTCACCAGGGGATGGGGCCAACGTCCTGACTTTC
.	TRBV25-1	TRBJ2-3	TRBD2	15	CASARPSGGGDTQYF	TGTGCCAGCGCACGACCCAGCGGGGGCGGAGATACGCAGTATTTT
few	TRBV28	TRBJ2-7	.	15	CASSPAPGGRVGQYF	TGTGCCAGCAGCCCCGCTCCGGGGGGCAGGGTGGGGCAGTACTTC
.	TRBV4-3	TRBJ2-1	TRBD2	17	CASSQDILAGGRNEQFF	TGCGCCAGCAGCCAAGATATACTAGCGGGGGGGAGGAATGAGCAGTTCTTC
.	TRBV2	TRBJ2-7	TRBD1	13	CASKGQGDYEQYF	TGTGCCAGCAAGGGACAGGGGGACTACGAGCAGTACTTC
few	TRBV20-1	TRBJ1-1	.	11	CSAQGSREAFF	TGCAGTGCTCAGGGGTCACGTGAAGCTTTCTTT
.	TRBV29-1	TRBJ2-5	.	13	CSVRNGGQVAQYF	TGCAGCGTTAGAAATGGGGGGCAGGTGGCCCAGTACTTC
.	TRBV30	TRBJ1-2	.	13	CAWSPTGTYGYTF	TGTGCCTGGAGTCCCACAGGGACCTATGGCTACACCTTC
.	TRBV7-6	TRBJ1-1	.	12	CASSTTPDLAFF	TGTGCCAGCAGCACCACCCCGGACCTGGCTTTCTTT
few	TRBV4-3	TRBJ2-6	TRBD1	19	CASSQVPGQGFSGANVLTF	TGCGCCAGCAGCCAAGTTCCGGGACAGGGGTTCTCTGGGGCCAACGTCCTGACTTTC
.	TRBV4-2	TRBJ2-3	TRBD2	14	CASSQGTSADTQYF	TGTGCCAGCAGCCAAGGGACTAGCGCAGATACGCAGTATTTT
few	TRBV25-1	TRBJ2-7	.	13	CASSPFQDYEQYF	TGTGCCAGCAGTCCCTTTCAAGACTACGAGCAGTACTTC
few	TRBV9	TRBJ1-2	TRBD1	14	CASSVDTGGYGYTF	TGTGCCAGCAGCGTGGATACAGGGGGCTACGGCTACACCTTC
once	TRBV5-6	TRBJ1-1	.	13	CASSLAENTEAFF	TGTGCCAGCAGCTTGGCAGAGAACACTGAAGCTTTCTTT
.	TRBV30	TRBJ1-5	.	13	CAWSGGTLQPQHF	TGTGCCTGGAGTGGGGGCACTCTTCAGCCCCAGCATTTT
.	TRBV19	TRBJ2-3	.	11	CASSPGETQYF	TGTGCCAGTTCCCCGGGGGAGACGCAGTATTTT
.	TRBV27	TRBJ1-5	.	12	CASSFNGQPQHF	TGTGCCAGCAGTTTTAACGGTCAGCCCCAGCATTTT
once	TRBV27	TRBJ2-7	.	10	CASHSYEQYF	TGTGCCAGCCATTCCTACGAGCAGTACTTC
few	TRBV5-1	TRBJ1-1	.	15	CASSLAPGGNTEAFF	TGCGCCAGCAGCTTGGCCCCAGGCGGAAACACTGAAGCTTTCTTT
medium-sized	TRBV6-6	TRBJ1-5	.	13	CASTTGNNQPQHF	TGTGCCAGCACGACAGGCAACAATCAGCCCCAGCATTTT